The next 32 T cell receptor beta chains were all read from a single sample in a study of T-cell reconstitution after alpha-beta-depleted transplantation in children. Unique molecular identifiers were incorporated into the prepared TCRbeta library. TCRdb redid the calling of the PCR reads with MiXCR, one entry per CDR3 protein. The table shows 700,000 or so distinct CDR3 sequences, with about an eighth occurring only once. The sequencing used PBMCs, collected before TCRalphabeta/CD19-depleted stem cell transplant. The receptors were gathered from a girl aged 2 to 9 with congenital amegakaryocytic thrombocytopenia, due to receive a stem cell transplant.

The CDR3 spells CAISGPDSQPYGYTF. CDR3 sequence (DNA): TGTGCCATCAGTGGACCTGACAGCCAGCCCTATGGCTACACCTTC. The chain joins TRBV10-3 to TRBJ1-2, with TRBD1 as a possible D gene (5 bases). Between the trimmed V and J ends, which lost 4 bases and 4 bases, there was a span of 16 bases. This CDR3 has 15 amino acids. Germline CDR1 is ENHRY and CDR2 is SYGVKD.

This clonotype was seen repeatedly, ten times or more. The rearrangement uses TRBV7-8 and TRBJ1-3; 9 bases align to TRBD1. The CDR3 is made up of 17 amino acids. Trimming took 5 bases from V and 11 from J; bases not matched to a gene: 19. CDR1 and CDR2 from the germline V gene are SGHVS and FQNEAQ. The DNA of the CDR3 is TGTGCCAGCAGCCGATCTGTGTGGGACAGGGACCCCTCGGCCATATATTTT. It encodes CASSRSVWDRDPSAIYF.

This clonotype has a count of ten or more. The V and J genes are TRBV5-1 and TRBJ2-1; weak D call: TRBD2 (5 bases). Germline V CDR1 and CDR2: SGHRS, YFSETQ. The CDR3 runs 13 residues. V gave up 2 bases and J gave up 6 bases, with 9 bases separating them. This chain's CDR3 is CASSLNGGNEQFF. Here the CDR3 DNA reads TGCGCCAGCAGCTTAAATGGAGGCAATGAGCAGTTCTTC. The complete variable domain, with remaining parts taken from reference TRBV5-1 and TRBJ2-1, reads KAGVTQTPRYLIKTRGQQVTLSCSPISGHRSVSWYQQTPGQGLQFLFEYFSETQRNKGNFPGRFSGRQFSNSRSEMNVSTLELGDSALYLCASSLNGGNEQFFGPGTRLTVL.

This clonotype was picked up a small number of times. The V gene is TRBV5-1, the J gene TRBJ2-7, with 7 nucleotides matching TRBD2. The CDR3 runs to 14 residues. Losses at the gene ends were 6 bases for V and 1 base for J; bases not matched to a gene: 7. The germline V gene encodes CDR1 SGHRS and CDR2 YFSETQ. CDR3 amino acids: CASMGSSGSYEQYF. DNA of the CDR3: TGCGCCAGCATGGGGTCTAGCGGATCCTACGAGCAGTACTTC.

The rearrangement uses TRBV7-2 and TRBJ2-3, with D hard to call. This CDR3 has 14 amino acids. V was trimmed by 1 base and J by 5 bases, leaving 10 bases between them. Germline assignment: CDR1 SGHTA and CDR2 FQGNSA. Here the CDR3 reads CASSLVLSLDTQYF. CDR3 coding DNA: TGTGCCAGCAGCTTAGTTCTTAGCTTAGATACGCAGTATTTT.

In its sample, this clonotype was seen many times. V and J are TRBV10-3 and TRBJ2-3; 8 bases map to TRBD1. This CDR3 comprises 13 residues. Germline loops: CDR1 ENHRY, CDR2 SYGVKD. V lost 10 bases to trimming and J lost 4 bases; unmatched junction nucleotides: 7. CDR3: CATMTGAPDTQYF. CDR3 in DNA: TGTGCCACCATGACAGGGGCCCCAGATACGCAGTATTTT.

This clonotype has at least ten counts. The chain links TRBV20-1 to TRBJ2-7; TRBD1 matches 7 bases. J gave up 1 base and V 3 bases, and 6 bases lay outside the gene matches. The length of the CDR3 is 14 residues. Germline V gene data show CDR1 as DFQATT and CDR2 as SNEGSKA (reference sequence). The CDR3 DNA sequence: TGCAGTGCTAGTTCCGCAGGGGGTTCCTACGAGCAGTACTTC. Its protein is CSASSAGGSYEQYF.

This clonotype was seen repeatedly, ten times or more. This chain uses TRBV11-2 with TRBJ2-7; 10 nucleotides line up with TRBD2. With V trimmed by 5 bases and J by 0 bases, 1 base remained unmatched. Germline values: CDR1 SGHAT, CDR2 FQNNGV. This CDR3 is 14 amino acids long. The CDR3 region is CASSGLADSYEQYF. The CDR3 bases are TGTGCCAGCAGCGGACTAGCGGACTCCTACGAGCAGTACTTC.

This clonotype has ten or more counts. In DNA, the CDR3 is TGCAGCGTTAATGCAGGACAGGGGAATCAGCCCCAGCATTTT. Its protein product is CSVNAGQGNQPQHF. This chain connects TRBV29-1 to TRBJ1-5; 9 nucleotides agree with TRBD1. This CDR3 is built from 14 residues. Per germline, CDR1 SQVTM and CDR2 ANQGSEA. V trimming: 5 bases; J trimming: 4 bases; junction bases outside the gene matches: 6.

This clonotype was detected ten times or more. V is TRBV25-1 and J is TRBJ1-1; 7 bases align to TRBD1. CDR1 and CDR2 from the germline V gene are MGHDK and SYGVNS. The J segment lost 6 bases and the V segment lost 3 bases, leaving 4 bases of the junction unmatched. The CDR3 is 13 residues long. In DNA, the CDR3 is TGTGCCAGCAGTGAGACAGGGTTGGCTGAAGCTTTCTTT. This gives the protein CASSETGLAEAFF.

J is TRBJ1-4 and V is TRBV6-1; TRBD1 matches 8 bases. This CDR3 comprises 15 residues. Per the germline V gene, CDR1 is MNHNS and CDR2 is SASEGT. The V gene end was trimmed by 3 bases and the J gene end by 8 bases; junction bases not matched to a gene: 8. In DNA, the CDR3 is TGTGCCAGCAGTGACAGGGGGCTTGTTGACGAAAAACTGTTTTTT. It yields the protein CASSDRGLVDEKLFF.

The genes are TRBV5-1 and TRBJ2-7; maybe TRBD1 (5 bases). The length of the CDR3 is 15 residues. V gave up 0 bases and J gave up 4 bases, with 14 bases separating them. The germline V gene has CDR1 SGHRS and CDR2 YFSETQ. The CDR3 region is CASSLDGIGDYEQYF. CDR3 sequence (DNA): TGCGCCAGCAGCTTGGATGGGATAGGGGATTACGAGCAGTACTTC.

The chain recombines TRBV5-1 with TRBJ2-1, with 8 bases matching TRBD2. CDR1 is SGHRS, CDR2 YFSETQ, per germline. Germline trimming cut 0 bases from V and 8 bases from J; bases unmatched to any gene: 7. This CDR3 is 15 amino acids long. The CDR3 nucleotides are TGCGCCAGCAGCTTGGGATCGGGAGGGCCTGATGAGCAGTTCTTC. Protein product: CASSLGSGGPDEQFF. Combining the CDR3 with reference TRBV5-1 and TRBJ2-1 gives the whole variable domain KAGVTQTPRYLIKTRGQQVTLSCSPISGHRSVSWYQQTPGQGLQFLFEYFSETQRNKGNFPGRFSGRQFSNSRSEMNVSTLELGDSALYLCASSLGSGGPDEQFFGPGTRLTVL.

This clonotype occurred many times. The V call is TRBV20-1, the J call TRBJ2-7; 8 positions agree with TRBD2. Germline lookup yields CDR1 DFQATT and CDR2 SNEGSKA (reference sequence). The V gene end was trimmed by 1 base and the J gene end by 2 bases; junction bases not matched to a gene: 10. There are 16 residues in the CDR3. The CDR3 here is CSARGQVAGHAYEQYF. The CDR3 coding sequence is TGCAGTGCTAGAGGGCAGGTAGCGGGACATGCCTACGAGCAGTACTTC.

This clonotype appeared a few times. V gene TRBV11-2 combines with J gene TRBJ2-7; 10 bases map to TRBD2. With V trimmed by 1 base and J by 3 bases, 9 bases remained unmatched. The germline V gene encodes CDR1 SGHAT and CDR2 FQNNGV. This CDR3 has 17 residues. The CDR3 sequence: CASSLGLAGARGYEQYF. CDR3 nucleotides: TGTGCCAGCAGCTTAGGTCTAGCGGGAGCCCGGGGCTACGAGCAGTACTTC.

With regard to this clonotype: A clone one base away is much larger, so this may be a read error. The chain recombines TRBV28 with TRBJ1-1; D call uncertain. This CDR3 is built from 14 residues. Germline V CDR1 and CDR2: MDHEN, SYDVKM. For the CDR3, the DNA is TGTGTCAGCAGTCCCATGGGGATGAACACTGAAGCTTTCTTT. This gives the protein CVSSPMGMNTEAFF.

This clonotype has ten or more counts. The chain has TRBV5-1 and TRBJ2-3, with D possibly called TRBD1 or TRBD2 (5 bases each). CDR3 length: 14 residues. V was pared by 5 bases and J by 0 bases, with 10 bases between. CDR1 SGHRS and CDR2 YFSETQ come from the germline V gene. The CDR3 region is CASSYRDSTDTQYF. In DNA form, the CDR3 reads TGCGCCAGCAGTTACCGGGACAGCACAGATACGCAGTATTTT. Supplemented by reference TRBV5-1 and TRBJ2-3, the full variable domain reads KAGVTQTPRYLIKTRGQQVTLSCSPISGHRSVSWYQQTPGQGLQFLFEYFSETQRNKGNFPGRFSGRQFSNSRSEMNVSTLELGDSALYLCASSYRDSTDTQYFGPGTRLTVL.

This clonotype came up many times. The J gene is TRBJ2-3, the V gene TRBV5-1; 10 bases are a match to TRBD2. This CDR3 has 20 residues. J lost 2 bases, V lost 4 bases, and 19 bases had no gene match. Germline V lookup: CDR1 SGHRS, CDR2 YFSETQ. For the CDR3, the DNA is TGCGCCAGCAGCCCTACGCGGACTAGCGGAAATGTAGAATCCACAGATACGCAGTATTTT. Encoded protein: CASSPTRTSGNVESTDTQYF.

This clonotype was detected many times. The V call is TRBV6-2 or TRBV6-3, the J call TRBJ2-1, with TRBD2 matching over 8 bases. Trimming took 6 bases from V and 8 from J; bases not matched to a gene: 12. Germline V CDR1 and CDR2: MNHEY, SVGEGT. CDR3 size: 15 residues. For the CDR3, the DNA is TGTGCCAGCAGCTACAGCGGGAGTGATGACGATGAGCAGTTCTTC. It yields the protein CASSYSGSDDDEQFF.

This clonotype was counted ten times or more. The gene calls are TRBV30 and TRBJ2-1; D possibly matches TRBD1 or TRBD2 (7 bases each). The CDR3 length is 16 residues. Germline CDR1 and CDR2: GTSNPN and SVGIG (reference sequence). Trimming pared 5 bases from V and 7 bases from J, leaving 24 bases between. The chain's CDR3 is CAWDPGGQLSGNEQFF. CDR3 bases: TGTGCCTGGGACCCGGGGGGACAGCTGAGTGGAAATGAGCAGTTCTTC. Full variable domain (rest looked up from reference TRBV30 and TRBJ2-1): SQTIHQWPATLVQPVGSPLSLECTVEGTSNPNLYWYRQAAGRGLQLLFYSVGIGQISSEVPQNLSASRPQDRQFILSSKKLLLSDSGFYLCAWDPGGQLSGNEQFFGPGTRLTVL.

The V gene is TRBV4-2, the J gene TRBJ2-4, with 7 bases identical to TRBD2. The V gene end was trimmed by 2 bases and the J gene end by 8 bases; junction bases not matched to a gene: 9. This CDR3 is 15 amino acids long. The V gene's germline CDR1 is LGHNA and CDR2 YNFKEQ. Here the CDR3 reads CASSQPRGEGDIQYF. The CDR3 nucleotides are TGTGCCAGCAGCCAACCGCGTGGGGAGGGAGACATTCAGTACTTC.

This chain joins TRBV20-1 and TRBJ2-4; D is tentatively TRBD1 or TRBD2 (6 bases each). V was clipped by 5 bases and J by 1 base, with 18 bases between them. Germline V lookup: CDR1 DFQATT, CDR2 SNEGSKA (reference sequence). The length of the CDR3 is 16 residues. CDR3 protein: CSAVRRGDVAKNIQYF. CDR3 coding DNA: TGCAGTGCTGTCAGAAGGGGGGATGTTGCCAAAAACATTCAGTACTTC.

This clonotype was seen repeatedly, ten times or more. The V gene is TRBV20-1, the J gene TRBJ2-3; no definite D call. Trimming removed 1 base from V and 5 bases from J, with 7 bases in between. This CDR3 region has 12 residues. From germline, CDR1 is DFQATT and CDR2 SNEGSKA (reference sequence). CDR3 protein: CSARAVRDTQYF. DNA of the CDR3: TGCAGTGCTAGAGCTGTCCGAGATACGCAGTATTTT.

The CDR3 region has the DNA TGTGCCAGCAGTGAGCTGGGACTAGGTTTATACGAGCAGTACTTC. Amino acids: CASSELGLGLYEQYF. The V call is TRBV12-3 or TRBV12-4, the J call TRBJ2-7, with 8 positions matching TRBD2. The V and J ends lost 5 bases and 4 bases, in that order; junction bases with no gene match: 10. The CDR3 extends over 15 amino acids.

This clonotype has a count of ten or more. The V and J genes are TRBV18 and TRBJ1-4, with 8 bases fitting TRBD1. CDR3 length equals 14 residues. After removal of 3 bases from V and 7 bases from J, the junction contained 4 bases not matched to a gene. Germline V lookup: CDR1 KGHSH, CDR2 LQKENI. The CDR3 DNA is TGTGCCAGCTCACCGGCCAGGGGGCCTGAAAAACTGTTTTTT. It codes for CASSPARGPEKLFF.

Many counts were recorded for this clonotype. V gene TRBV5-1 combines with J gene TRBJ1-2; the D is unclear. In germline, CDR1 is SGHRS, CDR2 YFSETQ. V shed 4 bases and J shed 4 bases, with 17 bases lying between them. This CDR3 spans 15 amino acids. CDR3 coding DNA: TGCGCCAGCAGCCCAGCCGGAGATCAACTCTATGGCTACACCTTC. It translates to CASSPAGDQLYGYTF.

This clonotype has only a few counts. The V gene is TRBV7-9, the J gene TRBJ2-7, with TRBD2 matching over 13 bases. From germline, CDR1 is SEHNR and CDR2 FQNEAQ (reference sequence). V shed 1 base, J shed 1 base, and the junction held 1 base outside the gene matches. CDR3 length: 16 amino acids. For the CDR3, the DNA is TGTGCCAGCAGCTTAGTGGGACTAGCGGGGTCCTACGAGCAGTACTTC. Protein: CASSLVGLAGSYEQYF.

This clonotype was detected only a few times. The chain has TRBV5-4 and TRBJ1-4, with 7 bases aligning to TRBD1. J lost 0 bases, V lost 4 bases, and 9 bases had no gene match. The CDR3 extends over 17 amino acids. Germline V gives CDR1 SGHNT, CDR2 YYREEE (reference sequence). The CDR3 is CASSLRTGFATNEKLFF. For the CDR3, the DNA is TGTGCCAGCAGCCTGCGGACAGGATTTGCAACTAATGAAAAACTGTTTTTT.

The DNA for the CDR3 is TGTGCCAGCAGCCGAAACAGGGAACGGAATGGCTACACCTTC. Encoded protein: CASSRNRERNGYTF. The gene calls are TRBV12-3 or TRBV12-4 and TRBJ1-2, with D tentatively TRBD1 (6 bases). This CDR3 comprises 14 residues. V dropped 6 bases and J dropped 6 bases, with 17 bases sitting between them.

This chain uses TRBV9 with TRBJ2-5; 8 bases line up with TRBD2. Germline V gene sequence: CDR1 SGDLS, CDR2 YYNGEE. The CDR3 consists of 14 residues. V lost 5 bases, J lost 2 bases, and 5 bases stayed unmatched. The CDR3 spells CASSPTSGQETQYF. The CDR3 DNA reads TGTGCCAGCAGTCCAACTAGCGGTCAAGAGACCCAGTACTTC. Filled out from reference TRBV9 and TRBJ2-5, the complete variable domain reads DSGVTQTPKHLITATGQRVTLRCSPRSGDLSVYWYQQSLDQGLQFLIQYYNGEERAKGNILERFSAQQFPDLHSELNLSSLELGDSALYFCASSPTSGQETQYFGPGTRLLVL.

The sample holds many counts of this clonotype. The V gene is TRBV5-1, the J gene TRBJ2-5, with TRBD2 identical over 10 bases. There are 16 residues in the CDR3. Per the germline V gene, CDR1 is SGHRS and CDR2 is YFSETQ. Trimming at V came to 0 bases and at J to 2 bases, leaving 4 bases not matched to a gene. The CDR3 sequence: CASSLVLAGEQETQYF. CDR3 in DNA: TGCGCCAGCAGCTTGGTTCTAGCGGGGGAACAAGAGACCCAGTACTTC.

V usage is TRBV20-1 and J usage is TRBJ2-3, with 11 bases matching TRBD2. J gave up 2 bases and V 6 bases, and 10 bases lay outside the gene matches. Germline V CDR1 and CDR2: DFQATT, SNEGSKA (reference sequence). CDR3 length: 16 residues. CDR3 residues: CSAIGGTSGSTDTQYF. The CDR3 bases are TGCAGTGCCATAGGCGGGACTAGCGGATCCACAGATACGCAGTATTTT.